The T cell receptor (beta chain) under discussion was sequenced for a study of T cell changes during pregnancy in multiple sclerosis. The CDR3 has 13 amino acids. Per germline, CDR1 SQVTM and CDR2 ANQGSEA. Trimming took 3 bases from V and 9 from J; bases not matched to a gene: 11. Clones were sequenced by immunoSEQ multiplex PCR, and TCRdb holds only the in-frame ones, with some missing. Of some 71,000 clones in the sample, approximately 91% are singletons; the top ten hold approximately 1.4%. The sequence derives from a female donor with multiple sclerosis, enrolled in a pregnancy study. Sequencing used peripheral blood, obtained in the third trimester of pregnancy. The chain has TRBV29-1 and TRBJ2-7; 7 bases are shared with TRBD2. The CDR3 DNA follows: TGCAGCGTTGACGGCGGGGGACTTCTCGGGCAGTACTTC. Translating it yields CSVDGGGLLGQYF.